The source of this TCR beta chain is a study of T-cell memory formation after mild COVID-19. Study findings and constraints: Clones shrinking between day 15 and 85 showed a balanced CD4/CD8 split, and those that grew later tilted toward CD4+. Contracting CD4+ clones were located mainly in CM and EM, and CD8+ clones in EMRA. In second-wave clones peaking day 37, SARS-CoV-2 specificity remained unconfirmed.

Via MiXCR, TCRdb re-called the 5' RACE reads, giving one row per CDR3 protein. Among 98,000 or so distinct CDR3 sequences listed, 15% to 20% were seen once. Only a few counts were recorded for this clonotype. As yet, its antigen is unknown. Germline CDR1 KGHSH, CDR2 LQKENI. Trimming cost V 2 bases and J 3 bases, with 8 bases left between them. The CDR3 consists of 13 residues. Sequencing input: PBMCs or a T cell subset sorted from them (not recorded which). This chain links TRBV18 with TRBJ2-7; D call uncertain. The receptor was derived from a man aged 18 to 35 who had mild COVID-19 (a few samples of this study predate the infection). Cell type and time point are not known. The CDR3 bases are TGTGCCAGCTCACCAGGAGCTGACTACGAGCAGTACTTC. Translating gives CASSPGADYEQYF.